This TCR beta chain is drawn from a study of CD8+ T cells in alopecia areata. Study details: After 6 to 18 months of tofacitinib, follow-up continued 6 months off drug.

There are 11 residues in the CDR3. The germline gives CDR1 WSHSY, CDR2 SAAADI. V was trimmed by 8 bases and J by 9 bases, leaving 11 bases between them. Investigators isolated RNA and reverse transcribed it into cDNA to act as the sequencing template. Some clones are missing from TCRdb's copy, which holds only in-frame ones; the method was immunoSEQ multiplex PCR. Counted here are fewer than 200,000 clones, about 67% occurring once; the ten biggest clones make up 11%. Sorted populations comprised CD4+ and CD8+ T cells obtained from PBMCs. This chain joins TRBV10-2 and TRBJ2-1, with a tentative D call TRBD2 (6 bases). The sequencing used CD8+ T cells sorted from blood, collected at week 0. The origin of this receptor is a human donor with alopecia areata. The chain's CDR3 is CASGGTGEQFF. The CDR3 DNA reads TGCGCCAGCGGGGGGACGGGTGAGCAGTTCTTC.